Shown below are 29 T cell receptor beta chains from a single sample sequenced in a study of OX40 agonist ivuxolimab in advanced cancers. TCRdb's table, derived via immunoSEQ multiplex PCR, lists solely in-frame clones and lacks some. The sample contains approximately 90,000 clones, about 89% of which appear only once. The source was CD4+ or CD8+ T cells sorted from blood, collected in a trial of the OX40 agonist ivuxolimab. The source is an adult with an advanced solid tumor such as melanoma, head and neck, liver or kidney cancer.

The CDR3 region is CASGFSDSSTDTQYF. The CDR3 bases are TGTGCTAGTGGTTTCTCGGACAGCAGCACAGATACGCAGTATTTT. The V gene is TRBV12-5, the J gene TRBJ2-3, with D possibly matching TRBD1 (6 bases). CDR1 is LGHNT and CDR2 is FRNRAP in the germline V gene. The CDR3 spans 15 residues. V lost 3 bases and J lost 0, with 10 bases in between. Combining the CDR3 with reference TRBV12-5 and TRBJ2-3 gives the whole variable domain DARVTQTPRHKVTEMGQEVTMRCQPILGHNTVFWYRQTMMQGLELLAYFRNRAPLDDSGMPKDRFSAEMPDATLATLKIQPSEPRDSAVYFCASGFSDSSTDTQYFGPGTRLTVL.

The rearrangement links TRBV5-6 to TRBJ2-1; 8 bases agree with TRBD2. This CDR3 has 16 amino acids. V trimming: 4 bases; J trimming: 12 bases; junction bases outside the gene matches: 18. The V gene's germline CDR1 is SGHDT and CDR2 YYEEEE. CDR3 region: CASSQLGAGARGLQFF. CDR3 DNA sequence: TGTGCCAGCAGCCAATTGGGAGCGGGAGCGCGGGGGTTGCAGTTCTTC.

The CDR3 coding sequence is TGTGCCTGGAGTGTAAAACGGGACAGGGACTACGAGCAGTACTTC. The encoded protein is CAWSVKRDRDYEQYF. J is TRBJ2-7 and V is TRBV30; TRBD1 matches 9 bases. Germline V gene data show CDR1 as GTSNPN and CDR2 as SVGIG (reference sequence). V shed 0 bases, J shed 3 bases, and the junction held 6 bases outside the gene matches. The CDR3 length is 15 residues.

This rearrangement joins TRBV29-1 to TRBJ1-1, with D unclear. Germline values: CDR1 SQVTM, CDR2 ANQGSEA. V gave up 2 bases and J gave up 8 bases, with 12 bases separating them. This CDR3 contains 12 residues. The CDR3 nucleotides are TGCAGCGTTGAAAGTCTTGTCACAGAAGCTTTCTTT. Residues: CSVESLVTEAFF.

The rearrangement uses TRBV5-1 and TRBJ2-1; 11 nucleotides agree with TRBD2. From germline, CDR1 is SGHRS and CDR2 YFSETQ. With 4 bases clipped from V and 2 bases from J, the junction kept 11 bases outside the gene matches. The CDR3 runs 18 residues. CDR3 sequence reads: CASSPLGVAGGPYNEQFF. CDR3 in DNA: TGCGCCAGCAGCCCTCTGGGGGTAGCGGGAGGGCCCTACAATGAGCAGTTCTTC.

The chain has TRBV27 and TRBJ1-1, with a possible D match to TRBD1 (5 bases). Germline CDR1 MNHEY, CDR2 SMNVEV (reference sequence). Trimming took off 4 bases at V and 5 bases at J, with 11 bases between the two ends. The CDR3 runs to 13 residues. CDR3 loop: CASSYGAATEAFF. The CDR3 coding sequence is TGTGCCAGCAGTTACGGGGCGGCGACTGAAGCTTTCTTT.

The rearrangement uses TRBV10-1 and TRBJ2-2; 9 bases are a match to TRBD1. V gave up 1 base and J gave up 4 bases; unmatched junction bases: 4. The CDR3 sequence is 16 residues long. The V gene's germline CDR1 is WNHNN and CDR2 SYGVQD (reference sequence). Here the CDR3 reads CASSELGQGPTGELFF. The CDR3 bases are TGCGCCAGCAGTGAGTTGGGACAGGGACCCACCGGGGAGCTGTTTTTT.

The chain employs TRBV29-1 and TRBJ2-5, with D tentatively TRBD2 (5 bases). The DNA end is more similar to TRBJ2-7, so the J call may be wrong. The CDR3 runs 13 residues. The V gene's germline CDR1 is SQVTM and CDR2 ANQGSEA. CDR3 DNA: TGCAGCGTTGGGAGGACCTCATATTACGAGCAGTACTTC. Translated: CSVGRTSYYEQYF.

This chain links TRBV12-5 with TRBJ2-1; 11 bases agree with TRBD2. The V segment lost 7 bases and the J segment 12 bases; nucleotides outside the gene matches: 8. Looked up from germline, CDR1 is LGHNT and CDR2 is FRNRAP. The CDR3 is 13 residues long. The CDR3 nucleotides read TGTGCTAGTGCGGCGTCTAGCGGGAGGCCGCAGTTCTTC. Its protein product is CASAASSGRPQFF.

V usage is TRBV5-1 and J usage is TRBJ2-5; D might be TRBD1 (5 bases). Deletions cut 0 bases from V and 5 bases from J, with 14 bases between. CDR1 is SGHRS and CDR2 is YFSETQ in the germline V gene. The CDR3 has 15 amino acids. DNA of the CDR3: TGCGCCAGCAGCTTGGAGGGTCAGGGCTGGGAGACCCAGTACTTC. The encoded protein is CASSLEGQGWETQYF.

The chain recombines TRBV4-1 with TRBJ1-2; D is perhaps TRBD1 (5 bases). The germline V gene encodes CDR1 MGHRA and CDR2 YSYEKL. Trimming took off 0 bases at V and 4 bases at J, with 15 bases between the two ends. The CDR3 is 16 residues long. The CDR3 sequence is CASSQDRQGLSYGYTF. DNA for the CDR3: TGCGCCAGCAGCCAAGATCGGCAGGGCTTAAGCTATGGCTACACCTTC.

The chain recombines TRBV21-1 with TRBJ1-1. TRBV21-1 has pseudogene status. The CDR3 sequence is 16 residues long. DNA for the CDR3: TGTGCCAGCAGCAAAATCCGGCGGGAACTGAACACTGAAGCTTTCTTT. As protein: CASSKIRRELNTEAFF.

The V call is TRBV7-2, the J call TRBJ2-7, with TRBD1 matching over 7 bases. The CDR3 sequence is 16 residues long. The V gene end was trimmed by 0 bases and the J gene end by 2 bases; junction bases not matched to a gene: 7. The germline CDR1 and CDR2 sequences are SGHTA and FQGNSA. The CDR3 loop reads CASSLALGQIPYEQYF. The CDR3 bases are TGTGCCAGCAGCTTAGCGTTGGGACAGATTCCCTACGAGCAGTACTTC. Combining the CDR3 with reference TRBV7-2 and TRBJ2-7 gives the whole variable domain GAGVSQSPSNKVTEKGKDVELRCDPISGHTALYWYRQSLGQGLEFLIYFQGNSAPDKSGLPSDRFSAERTGGSVSTLTIQRTQQEDSAVYLCASSLALGQIPYEQYFGPGTRLTVT.

The chain carries TRBV18 and TRBJ2-1, with a weak D call TRBD1 (6 bases). V lost 1 base and J 2 bases, leaving 15 bases between the germline ends. Germline CDR1 KGHSH, CDR2 LQKENI. The CDR3 length is 17 residues. The chain's CDR3 is CASSPRGGGGAYNEQFF. CDR3 bases: TGTGCCAGCTCACCACGAGGGGGTGGGGGAGCCTACAATGAGCAGTTCTTC. Full variable domain (missing parts from reference TRBV18 and TRBJ2-1): NAGVMQNPRHLVRRRGQEARLRCSPMKGHSHVYWYRQLPEEGLKFMVYLQKENIIDESGMPKERFSAEFPKEGPSILRIQQVVRGDSAAYFCASSPRGGGGAYNEQFFGPGTRLTVL.

The chain has TRBV30 and TRBJ1-1; D not certain. There are 12 residues in the CDR3. CDR1 and CDR2 (germline): GTSNPN, SVGIG (reference sequence). With 0 bases removed from V and 13 bases from J, the gap between germline ends came to 15 bases. As DNA, the CDR3 is TGTGCCTGGAGTGTTGGCACGGTTGGAGTTTTCTTT. Translated: CAWSVGTVGVFF.

This chain joins TRBV7-9 and TRBJ2-4, with TRBD1 as a possible D gene (6 bases). The CDR3 has 15 residues. Trimming cost V 1 base and J 13 bases, with 20 bases left between them. Per the germline V gene, CDR1 is SEHNR and CDR2 is FQNEAQ (reference sequence). Here the CDR3 reads CASSLEDSPRVPQYF. The CDR3 bases are TGTGCCAGCAGCTTAGAGGACAGTCCAAGGGTCCCACAGTACTTC.

The genes are TRBV30 and TRBJ2-5; 8 bases fit TRBD1. V trimming: 5 bases; J trimming: 1 base; junction bases outside the gene matches: 3. This CDR3 is 13 amino acids long. Per the germline V gene, CDR1 is GTSNPN and CDR2 is SVGIG (reference sequence). The CDR3 nucleotides read TGTGCCTGGTTCGGGACAGGCCAAGAGACCCAGTACTTC. This codes for CAWFGTGQETQYF.

The genes are TRBV19 and TRBJ1-1; no firm D call. This CDR3 contains 15 residues. V was clipped by 2 bases and J by 1 base, with 11 bases between them. The germline CDR1 and CDR2 sequences are LNHDA and SQIVND (reference sequence). CDR3 region: CASSISWPGNTEAFF. In nucleotides, the CDR3 is TGTGCCAGTAGTATATCGTGGCCCGGGAACACTGAAGCTTTCTTT.

V and J are TRBV9 and TRBJ2-5; 11 nucleotides agree with TRBD2. The germline V gene has CDR1 SGDLS and CDR2 YYNGEE. This CDR3 comprises 16 residues. J was trimmed by 5 bases and V by 2 bases; bases with no gene match: 8. The CDR3 sequence: CASSVGTSGRMETQYF. DNA of the CDR3: TGTGCCAGCAGCGTTGGCACTAGCGGGAGAATGGAGACCCAGTACTTC.

This chain connects TRBV15 to TRBJ2-5; D remains ambiguous. Looked up from germline, CDR1 is LNHNV and CDR2 is YYDKDF (reference sequence). CDR3 length equals 13 residues. Trimming removed 4 bases at V and 7 bases at J, with 13 bases between. CDR3 in DNA: TGTGCCACCAGCACCTCCTCGGCAGGGACCCAGTACTTC. This gives the protein CATSTSSAGTQYF.

This sequence joins TRBV4-1 and TRBJ2-1, with 14 nucleotides matching TRBD2. The germline V gene has CDR1 MGHRA and CDR2 YSYEKL. CDR3 length equals 18 residues. V trimming: 2 bases; J trimming: 5 bases; junction bases outside the gene matches: 8. CDR3: CASSQLPGLAGVDNEQFF. Here the CDR3 DNA reads TGCGCCAGCAGCCAACTTCCGGGACTAGCGGGAGTGGACAATGAGCAGTTCTTC.

The rearrangement joins TRBV13 to TRBJ2-3; D not resolved. With 2 bases removed from V and 2 bases from J, the gap between germline ends came to 14 bases. Germline assignment: CDR1 PRHDT and CDR2 FYEKMQ (reference sequence). This CDR3 is 16 amino acids long. CDR3 sequence: CASSLKAQAATDTQYF. The CDR3 DNA reads as TGTGCCAGCAGCTTAAAGGCCCAGGCCGCCACAGATACGCAGTATTTT.

This rearrangement joins TRBV6-6 to TRBJ2-7; 11 nucleotides match TRBD2. The V gene's germline CDR1 is MNHNY and CDR2 SVGAGI (reference sequence). V lost 10 bases, J lost 1 base, and 6 bases stayed unmatched. CDR3 size: 14 residues. This chain's CDR3 is CAIRLAGSSYEQYF. The DNA of the CDR3 is TGTGCCATCAGACTAGCGGGGAGTTCCTACGAGCAGTACTTC.

The gene calls are TRBV7-3 and TRBJ1-1; D is possibly TRBD1 (5 bases). The CDR3 spans 13 residues. Per the germline V gene, CDR1 is SGHTA and CDR2 is FQGTGA. The ends were cut back, 5 bases at V and 0 bases at J, with 7 bases in the middle. CDR3 in amino acids: CASSQGVNTEAFF. In DNA form, the CDR3 reads TGTGCCAGCAGCCAAGGGGTGAACACTGAAGCTTTCTTT.

The V gene is TRBV5-6, the J gene TRBJ1-3; no definite D call. Per germline, CDR1 SGHDT and CDR2 YYEEEE. The germline V and J ends were trimmed by 1 base and 4 bases, with 9 bases remaining between them. This CDR3 is 14 amino acids long. The CDR3 bases are TGTGCCAGCAGCTTGTGGGGATGGGGAAACACCATATATTTT. Translating gives CASSLWGWGNTIYF.

V is TRBV5-1 and J is TRBJ2-1, with 7 positions matching TRBD2. With V trimmed by 2 bases and J by 7 bases, 9 bases remained unmatched. Germline CDR1 SGHRS, CDR2 YFSETQ. The CDR3 spans 15 residues. The CDR3 region is CASSLALAGWNEQFF. The CDR3 nucleotides read TGCGCCAGCAGCTTAGCATTAGCGGGCTGGAATGAGCAGTTCTTC. Full variable domain (remainder filled in from reference TRBV5-1 and TRBJ2-1): KAGVTQTPRYLIKTRGQQVTLSCSPISGHRSVSWYQQTPGQGLQFLFEYFSETQRNKGNFPGRFSGRQFSNSRSEMNVSTLELGDSALYLCASSLALAGWNEQFFGPGTRLTVL.

The chain combines TRBV5-4 with TRBJ1-1, with 7 bases lining up with TRBD1. The CDR3 extends over 14 amino acids. The ends lost 0 bases at V and 6 bases at J; junction bases unmatched: 5. Per the germline V gene, CDR1 is SGHNT and CDR2 is YYREEE (reference sequence). The CDR3 bases are TGTGCCAGCAGCTTGGATACAGGGGCCCCTGAAGCTTTCTTT. Translation: CASSLDTGAPEAFF.

The chain recombines TRBV28 with TRBJ1-5; D not certain. The germline V gene encodes CDR1 MDHEN and CDR2 SYDVKM. This CDR3 contains 15 residues. Trimming pared 6 bases from V and 0 bases from J, leaving 12 bases between. CDR3 sequence (DNA): TGTGCCAGCAGCCTCGACGGCCCTAGCAATCAGCCCCAGCATTTT. Amino acid sequence: CASSLDGPSNQPQHF.

The chain uses TRBV27 and TRBJ2-3; tentative D call: TRBD1 (5 bases). Germline V CDR1 and CDR2: MNHEY, SMNVEV (reference sequence). The CDR3 length is 17 residues. V lost 5 bases and J 0 bases, leaving 18 bases between the germline ends. The CDR3 DNA follows: TGTGCCAGCAGTCTATATAAGGACACCCTGAGCACAGATACGCAGTATTTT. Translation: CASSLYKDTLSTDTQYF.